This TCR beta chain was profiled in a study of blood T cell repertoires in COVID-19. Study summary: PBMCs, B-cell-depleted T cells, or T cells were the source of the cDNA or gDNA that made up the material.

Generated by immunoSEQ multiplex PCR, the TCRdb table keeps only in-frame clones and is missing some. The table includes about 38,000 clones, roughly 70% detected once. The CDR3 runs to 13 residues. The germline CDR1 and CDR2 sequences are LGHDT and YNNKEL (reference sequence). V was pared by 4 bases and J by 1 base, with 0 bases of the junction left unmatched. This TCR derives from a man between 65 and 85 years old with COVID-19, enrolled during active disease. The sample was peripheral blood. The genes are TRBV3-1 (or the pseudogene TRBV3-2) and TRBJ2-5, with TRBD2 identical over 7 bases. CDR3 sequence reads: CASSRGGQETQYF. The CDR3 nucleotides are TGTGCCAGCAGCCGGGGGGGCCAAGAGACCCAGTACTTC.